A selection of T cell receptor beta chains follows, all from one sample in a study of cytomegalovirus exposure and HLA in healthy donors. Using immunoSEQ multiplex PCR, the repertoire was profiled, and TCRdb retains in-frame clones only, with some absent. Seen here are about 94,000 clones, around 84% observed once, and the top ten hold about a tenth. Sequencing was performed on PBMCs. These receptors originate from a human donor in good health. The CDR3 runs from the conserved cysteine through the conserved F or W. The D gene is left open where the match is weak. Clone size appears in some rows only: once, few, many, or a class for an expanded clone.

V gene	clone size	D gene	J gene	CDR3 DNA	CDR3 protein
TRBV28	.	.	TRBJ2-3	TGTGCCAGCAGCTCCCTGGGCGATACGCAGTATTTT	CASSSLGDTQYF
TRBV30	.	TRBD2	TRBJ2-1	TGTGCCTGGATAAATCGGGCGGGGGGGCTAAAATACAATGAGCAGTTCTTC	CAWINRAGGLKYNEQFF
TRBV7-3	.	TRBD2	TRBJ2-5	TGTGCCAGCAGCAAGCGGGGGGGCTCCCAAGAGACCCAGTACTTC	CASSKRGGSQETQYF
TRBV5-1	.	.	TRBJ2-1	TGCGCCAGCAGCTTGGTGGCAGGGTTGAATGAGCAGTTCTTC	CASSLVAGLNEQFF
TRBV28	once	TRBD1	TRBJ1-1	TGTGCCAGCAGTTCGACAGGGTTGAACACTGAAGCTTTCTTT	CASSSTGLNTEAFF
TRBV5-6	.	.	TRBJ1-1	TGTGCCAGCAGCTTGTGGCTTCACGGGGCTGAAGCTTTCTTT	CASSLWLHGAEAFF
TRBV18	.	.	TRBJ1-5	TGTGCCAGCTCACCCCTTGGTCAGACGGGGGTAAATCAGCCCCAGCATTTT	CASSPLGQTGVNQPQHF
TRBV2	.	.	TRBJ2-2	TGTGCCAGCAGCCGATCCCCTACCAACACCGGGGAGCTGTTTTTT	CASSRSPTNTGELFF
TRBV5-6	.	.	TRBJ1-5	TGTGCCAGCAGCGCAGGGTTTGACAATCAGCCCCAGCATTTT	CASSAGFDNQPQHF
TRBV7-7	once	TRBD1	TRBJ2-3	TGTGCCAGCAGCTTAGGAACGCCGGGACAGACAGATACGCAGTATTTT	CASSLGTPGQTDTQYF
TRBV19	once	TRBD2	TRBJ2-7	TGTGCCAGTAGTACCCAGGGACTAGCGGGAGCATACGAGCAGTACTTC	CASSTQGLAGAYEQYF
TRBV9	once	TRBD2	TRBJ2-1	TGTGCCAGCAGCGTAGAGGCTAGCGGAACCTTGGTTAGGCAGTTCTTC	CASSVEASGTLVRQFF
TRBV11-2	.	.	TRBJ1-2	TGTGCCAGCAGCTTAGTCGTCCGCGGGGCTAATGGCTACACCTTC	CASSLVVRGANGYTF
TRBV2	.	.	TRBJ2-2	TGTGCCAGCACTCGCGCGAGCACCGGGGAGCTGTTTTTT	CASTRASTGELFF
TRBV7-9	few	.	TRBJ1-1	TGTGCCAGCAGCTTAACCGGAGCAACTGAAGCTTTCTTT	CASSLTGATEAFF
TRBV7-9	.	TRBD2	TRBJ2-7	TGTGCCAGCAGCCCTACTAGCGGGGAGCAGTACTTC	CASSPTSGEQYF
TRBV4-1	few	.	TRBJ2-3	TGCGCCAGCAGCCAAGACAGGGGAAGCACAGATACGCAGTATTTT	CASSQDRGSTDTQYF
TRBV18	.	TRBD1	TRBJ2-7	TGTGCCAGCTCACCACCGGACAGGGTAGGCGAGCAGTACTTC	CASSPPDRVGEQYF
TRBV7-2	.	.	TRBJ2-3	TGTGCCAGCAGCTTCACAGGGCCAGATACGCAGTATTTT	CASSFTGPDTQYF
TRBV6-5	few	.	TRBJ1-1	TGTGCCAGCAGTTTACCGGGAACGAACACTGAAGCTTTCTTT	CASSLPGTNTEAFF
TRBV2	.	.	TRBJ2-3	TGTGCCACCGCCAAGACTGTAAAGCAGTATTTT	CATAKTVKQYF
TRBV7-2	.	.	TRBJ2-7	TGTGCCAGCAGCTTTGGGGTGGGACTCCCCTACGAGCAGTACTTC	CASSFGVGLPYEQYF
TRBV29-1	few	.	TRBJ2-7	TGCAGCGTTGGCCCGGAGAACTCCTACGAGCAGTACTTC	CSVGPENSYEQYF
TRBV28	.	TRBD2	TRBJ2-7	TGTGCCAGCAGTTCTATCTCTAAGCGGGGCCGCATAGGGTTC	CASSSISKRGRIGF
TRBV27	.	TRBD1	TRBJ1-1	TGTGCCAGCAGTTGGGGACAGGGGACTGAAGCTTTCTTT	CASSWGQGTEAFF
TRBV27	.	TRBD2	TRBJ2-1	TGTGCCAGCAGTTTGATGCCGGGACTAGCGGGGGTGGTTGAGCAGTTCTTC	CASSLMPGLAGVVEQFF
TRBV7-8	.	TRBD1	TRBJ1-2	TGTGCCAGCAGCCAAAGGGTCCGGGACAGTCCTAACTATGGCTACACCTTC	CASSQRVRDSPNYGYTF
TRBV7-9	.	TRBD2	TRBJ2-1	TGTGCCAGCAGCTTTTTAGCGGGGAGCGGGAGGGTAAATGAGCAGTTCTTC	CASSFLAGSGRVNEQFF
TRBV28	.	TRBD2	TRBJ2-7	TGTGCCAGCAGCTCAGCGGGAGCAGGCGAGCAGTACTTC	CASSSAGAGEQYF
TRBV2	.	TRBD2	TRBJ2-5	TGTGCCAGCAGTGGGATTAGCGGGGGAGAGACCCAGTACTTC	CASSGISGGETQYF
TRBV4-3	.	.	TRBJ1-4	TGCGCCAGCAGCCAAGATCCTACGATTGGGGGGGCGGGTGAAAAACTGTTTTTT	CASSQDPTIGGAGEKLFF
TRBV6-6	few	TRBD1	TRBJ2-7	TGTGCCAGCAGTTACAGGGACAGGCCCCACGAGCAGTACTTC	CASSYRDRPHEQYF
TRBV28	few	TRBD2	TRBJ2-7	TGTGCCAGCAGTCCCCGGGGGGGAACCTCCTACGAGCAGTACTTC	CASSPRGGTSYEQYF
TRBV13	.	TRBD1	TRBJ1-1	TGTGCCAGCAGCAAGGACAGGGTGGGGAACACTGAAGCTTTCTTT	CASSKDRVGNTEAFF
TRBV5-8	few	.	TRBJ1-4	TGTGCCAGCAGCCGCGCCCCGGGAGTAAATAATGAAAAACTGTTTTTT	CASSRAPGVNNEKLFF
TRBV6-1	.	TRBD2	TRBJ2-1	TGTGCCAGCAGTGAAGGGACTAGCGGGAGTGGGAATGAGCAGTTCTTC	CASSEGTSGSGNEQFF
TRBV2	.	.	TRBJ2-2	TGTGCCAGCAGAGCGGACACCGGGGAGCTGTTTTTT	CASRADTGELFF
TRBV6-1	.	.	TRBJ2-5	TGTGCCAGCAGTCACAAACAGACGTACCAAGAGACCCAGTACTTC	CASSHKQTYQETQYF
TRBV2	.	TRBD2	TRBJ2-1	TGTGCCAGCAGTGATCCCGCGGGAGGACCCAATGAGCAGTTCTTC	CASSDPAGGPNEQFF
TRBV18	.	TRBD1	TRBJ2-5	TGTGCCAGCCCAAGGGACAGGGGGCAAGAGACCCAGTACTTC	CASPRDRGQETQYF
TRBV5-1	.	TRBD1	TRBJ1-1	TGCGCCAGCAGAACGGGACAGGGGGACCTGAACACTGAAGCTTTCTTT	CASRTGQGDLNTEAFF